The clone carrying this TCR beta chain has at least ten counts. The germline CDR1 and CDR2 sequences are KGHSH and LQKENI. V was pared by 2 bases and J by 4 bases, with 2 bases of the junction left unmatched. The CDR3 runs to 14 residues. As to time point: longitudinal time-point 1 (baseline). The sample belongs to a study of neurological immune-mediated disorders. TCRdb ran MiXCR on the 5' RACE reads and lists one entry per CDR3 protein. The data hold 60,000 to 90,000 distinct CDR3 sequences, with about a tenth observed a single time. The specimen sequenced was PBMCs. The receptor comes from a man aged 25 to 40 in good health. The chain joins TRBV18 to TRBJ1-5; 7 positions agree with TRBD1. CDR3 in DNA: TGTGCCAGCTCACCATCACAGGGGAATCAGCCCCAGCATTTT. Its protein product is CASSPSQGNQPQHF.